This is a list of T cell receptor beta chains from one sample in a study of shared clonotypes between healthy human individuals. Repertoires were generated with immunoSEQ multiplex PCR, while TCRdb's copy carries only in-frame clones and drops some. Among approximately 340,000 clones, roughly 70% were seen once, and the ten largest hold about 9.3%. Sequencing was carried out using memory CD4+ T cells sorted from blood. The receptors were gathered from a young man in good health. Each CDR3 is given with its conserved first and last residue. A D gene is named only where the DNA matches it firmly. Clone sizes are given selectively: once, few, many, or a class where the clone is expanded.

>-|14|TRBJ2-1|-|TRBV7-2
TGTGCCAGCAGCTTAGGGGGGGTCCGGAATGAGCAGTTCTTC
CASSLGGVRNEQFF
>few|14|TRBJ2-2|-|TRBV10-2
TGCGCCAGCATAGAGGCGGGCAACACCGGGGAGCTGTTTTTT
CASIEAGNTGELFF
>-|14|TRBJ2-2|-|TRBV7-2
TGTGCCAGCAGCCCGAGCCAGAACACCGGGGAGCTGTTTTTT
CASSPSQNTGELFF
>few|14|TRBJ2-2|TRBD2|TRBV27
TGTGCCAGCGCAGCGGGAGGACGTACCGGGGAGCTGTTTTTT
CASAAGGRTGELFF
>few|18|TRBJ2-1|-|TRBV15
TGTGCCACCAGCAGAGCCCGGGGGCGGGACTCAAACTACAATGAGCAGTTCTTC
CATSRARGRDSNYNEQFF
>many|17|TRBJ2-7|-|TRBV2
TGTGCCAGCAGTTATACATCATGGACGGATCCTACCTACGAGCAGTACTTC
CASSYTSWTDPTYEQYF
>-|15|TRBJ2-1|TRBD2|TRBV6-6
TGTGCCAGCAGCTCGCTAGCGGGAGGGATCGGCGAGCAGTTCTTC
CASSSLAGGIGEQFF
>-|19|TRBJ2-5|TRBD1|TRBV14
TGTGCCAGCAGCCCTTTCCTTCAGGGGACAGAGGACTTACAAGAGACCCAGTACTTC
CASSPFLQGTEDLQETQYF
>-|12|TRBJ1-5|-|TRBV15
TGTGCCACCAGCATAGGGAATCAGCCCCAGCATTTT
CATSIGNQPQHF
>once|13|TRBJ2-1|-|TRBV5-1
TGCGCCAGCAAGGAACCAACCGACAATGAGCAGTTCTTC
CASKEPTDNEQFF
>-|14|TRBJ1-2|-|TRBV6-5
TGTGCCAGCAGTACGACACCAACTAACTATGGCTACACCTTC
CASSTTPTNYGYTF
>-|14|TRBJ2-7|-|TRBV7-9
TGTGCCAGCAGCTTACCGGGGCAGACCTACGAGCAGTACTTC
CASSLPGQTYEQYF
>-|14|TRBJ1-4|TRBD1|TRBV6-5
TGTGCCAGCAGACCTACAGGGGGGAATGAAAAACTGTTTTTT
CASRPTGGNEKLFF
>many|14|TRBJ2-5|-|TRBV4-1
TGCGCCAGCAGCCAAGGACCCGTCCAAGAGACCCAGTACTTC
CASSQGPVQETQYF
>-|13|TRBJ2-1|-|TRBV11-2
TGTGCCAGCAGCTTAACAGGCTACAATGAGCAGTTCTTC
CASSLTGYNEQFF
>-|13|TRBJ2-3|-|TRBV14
TGTGCCAGCAGCCAAGTCCGCCGGACTCACCAGTATTTT
CASSQVRRTHQYF
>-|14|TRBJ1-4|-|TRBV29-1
TGCAGCGTTGAAGTTACAGGGCATAATGAAAAACTGTTTTTT
CSVEVTGHNEKLFF
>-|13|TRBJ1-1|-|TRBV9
TGTGCCAGTGGGAAAGGCCTGGACACTGAAGCTTTCTTT
CASGKGLDTEAFF
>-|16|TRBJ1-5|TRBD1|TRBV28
TGTGCCAGCAACACAGGGGGCGTTAATAGCAATCAGCCCCAGCATTTT
CASNTGGVNSNQPQHF
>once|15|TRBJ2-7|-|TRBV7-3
TGTGCCAGCAGCTCCAGCAGGAGGACCGGAAACGAGCAGTACTTC
CASSSSRRTGNEQYF
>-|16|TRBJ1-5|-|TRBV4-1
TGCGCCAGCAGCCAAGATAATCCGGGAGGGAATCAGCCCCAGCATTTT
CASSQDNPGGNQPQHF
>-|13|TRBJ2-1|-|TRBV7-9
TGTGCCAGCAGCTTTTCTATTTCTGGTGGGCAGTTCTTC
CASSFSISGGQFF
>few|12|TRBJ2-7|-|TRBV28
TGTGCCAGCAGTCAGGCTAGTTACGAGCAGTACTTC
CASSQASYEQYF
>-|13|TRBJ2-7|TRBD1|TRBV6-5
TGTGCCAGCATCGGGACAGGTGGCTACGAGCAGTACTTC
CASIGTGGYEQYF
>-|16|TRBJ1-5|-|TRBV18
TGTGCCAGCTCACCTGGACGGGCTCGTGCAGCGTCGCCCCAGCATTTT
CASSPGRARAASPQHF
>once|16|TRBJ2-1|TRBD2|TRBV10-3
TGTGCCATCAGCGACCCCGGGACTAATAACCACAATGAGCAGTTCTTC
CAISDPGTNNHNEQFF
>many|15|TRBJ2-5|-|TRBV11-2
TGTGCCAGCAGCTTAAGGGGCGGGGCCGAGGGGACCCAGTACTTC
CASSLRGGAEGTQYF
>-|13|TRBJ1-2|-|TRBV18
TGTGCCAGCTCACCACCGGGTAGGGGCGGCTACACCTTC
CASSPPGRGGYTF
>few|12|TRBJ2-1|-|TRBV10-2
TGCGCCAGCGGGACCTTAGGCAATGAGCAGTTCTTC
CASGTLGNEQFF
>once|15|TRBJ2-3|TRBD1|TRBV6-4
TGTGCCAGCAGCCTGGGACAGGGTGTAGCAGATACGCAGTATTTT
CASSLGQGVADTQYF
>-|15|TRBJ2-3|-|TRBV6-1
TGTGCCAGCAGTGAAGGCCTCTCGTGGACAGATACGCAGTATTTT
CASSEGLSWTDTQYF
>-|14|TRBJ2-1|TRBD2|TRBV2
TGTGCCAGCAGGCAGGGACTAGCCTACAATGAGCAGTTCTTC
CASRQGLAYNEQFF
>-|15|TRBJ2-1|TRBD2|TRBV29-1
TGCAGCGCCAAGCAAACTAGCGGGACTTACAATGAGCAGTTCTTC
CSAKQTSGTYNEQFF
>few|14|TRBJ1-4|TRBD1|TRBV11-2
TGTGCCAGCAGCCGACAGGGGGCGGATGAAAAACTGTTTTTT
CASSRQGADEKLFF
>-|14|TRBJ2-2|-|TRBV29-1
TGCAGCGTGGGAGGGGGCATCAACACCGGGGAGCTGTTTTTT
CSVGGGINTGELFF
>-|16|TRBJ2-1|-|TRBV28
TGTGCCAGCAGTTTACGTAGTAGCTATCTGGGCAATGAGCAGTTCTTC
CASSLRSSYLGNEQFF
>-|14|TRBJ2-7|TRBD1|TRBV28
TGTGCCAGCAGTTCCGGGACAGAGCCCTACGAGCAGTACTTC
CASSSGTEPYEQYF
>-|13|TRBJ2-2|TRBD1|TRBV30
TGTGCCTGGAGTGTTCCAGGGGGCGGGGAGCTGTTTTTT
CAWSVPGGGELFF
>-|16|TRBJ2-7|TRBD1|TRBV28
TGTGCCAGCAGTTTAGGGCAGGGGGCTACGGAGATCGAGCAGTACTTC
CASSLGQGATEIEQYF
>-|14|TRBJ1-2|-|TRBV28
TGTGCCAGCAACTCGGGCAGCGCTAACTATGGCTACACCTTC
CASNSGSANYGYTF
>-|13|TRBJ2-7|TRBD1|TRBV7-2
TGTGCCAGCAGCCTAGGACAGGCCCGAGAGCAGTACTTC
CASSLGQAREQYF
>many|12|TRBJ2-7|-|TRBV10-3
TGTGCCATCAGGGATCTATCCTACGAGCAGTACTTC
CAIRDLSYEQYF
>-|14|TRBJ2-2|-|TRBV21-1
TGTGCCAGCAGAAGGATCGCGGGCACCGGGGAGCTGTTTTTT
CASRRIAGTGELFF
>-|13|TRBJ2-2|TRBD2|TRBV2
TGTGCCAGCAGGGCGGGAGTGGACGGGGAGCTGTTTTTT
CASRAGVDGELFF
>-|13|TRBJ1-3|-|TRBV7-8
TGTGCCAGCAGCTTTTACTCTGGAAACACCATATATTTT
CASSFYSGNTIYF
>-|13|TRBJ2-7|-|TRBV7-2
TGTGCCAGCAGGTTCCCCCCTGGTTACGAGCAGTACTTC
CASRFPPGYEQYF
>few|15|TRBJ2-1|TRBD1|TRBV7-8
TGTGCCAGCAGCTTTCAGGGGGCCTACTACAATGAGCAGTTCTTC
CASSFQGAYYNEQFF
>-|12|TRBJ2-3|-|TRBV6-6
TGTGCCAGCAGTTACTCACAAGATACGCAGTATTTT
CASSYSQDTQYF
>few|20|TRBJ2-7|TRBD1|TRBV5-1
TGCGCCAGCAGCTGGCCCCGGGACAGGGGGATAAGCGGGCCCTTCTACGAGCAGTACTTC
CASSWPRDRGISGPFYEQYF
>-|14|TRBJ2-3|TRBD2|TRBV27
TGTGCCAACCCGACTAGCCGTGCCCAAGATACGCAGTATTTT
CANPTSRAQDTQYF
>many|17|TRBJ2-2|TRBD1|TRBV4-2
TGTGCCAGCAGCCAGACAGGGGGCGCGACGGGAACCGGGGAGCTGTTTTTT
CASSQTGGATGTGELFF
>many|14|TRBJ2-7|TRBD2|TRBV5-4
TGTGCCAGCAGCTCACTAGCGGTTCCGTCCGAGCAGTACTTC
CASSSLAVPSEQYF
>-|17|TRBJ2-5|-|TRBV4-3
TGCGCCAGCAGCCAAGATATTGGGGGGACCGGTAGCGTGACCCAGTACTTC
CASSQDIGGTGSVTQYF
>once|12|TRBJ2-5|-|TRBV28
TGTGCCAGCAGTTTAGGGTTAAAGACCCAGTACTTC
CASSLGLKTQYF